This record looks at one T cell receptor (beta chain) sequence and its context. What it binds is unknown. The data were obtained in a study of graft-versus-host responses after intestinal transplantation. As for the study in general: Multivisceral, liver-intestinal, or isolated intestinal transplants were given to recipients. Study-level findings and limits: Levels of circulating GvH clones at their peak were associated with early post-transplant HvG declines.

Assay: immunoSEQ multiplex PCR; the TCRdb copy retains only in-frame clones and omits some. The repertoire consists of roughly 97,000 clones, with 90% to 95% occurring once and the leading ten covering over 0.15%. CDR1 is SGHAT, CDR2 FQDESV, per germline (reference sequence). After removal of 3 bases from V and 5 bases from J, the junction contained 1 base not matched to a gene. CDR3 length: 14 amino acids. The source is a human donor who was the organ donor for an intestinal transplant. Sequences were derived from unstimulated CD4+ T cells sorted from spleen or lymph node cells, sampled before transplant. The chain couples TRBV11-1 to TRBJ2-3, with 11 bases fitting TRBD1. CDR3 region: CASSLGTGGDTQYF. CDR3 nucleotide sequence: TGTGCCAGCAGCTTGGGGACAGGGGGAGATACGCAGTATTTT. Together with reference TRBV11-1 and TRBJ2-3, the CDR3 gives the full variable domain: EAEVAQSPRYKITEKSQAVAFWCDPISGHATLYWYRQILGQGPELLVQFQDESVVDDSQLPKDRFSAERLKGVDSTLKIQPAELGDSAMYLCASSLGTGGDTQYFGPGTRLTVL.